This entry is about one T cell receptor (beta chain). At one end, the junction sequence differs from germline, possibly due to a read error. The CDR3 contains 14 residues. The V gene's germline CDR1 is MDHEN and CDR2 SYDVKM. Profiled with immunoSEQ multiplex PCR; TCRdb holds only in-frame clones, not every one. The table includes approximately 2,300,000 clones, roughly 90% detected once. The sample originates from a study of shared clonotypes between healthy human individuals. The chain links TRBV28 to TRBJ1-2; 8 bases agree with TRBD1. The receptor comes from a man aged 18-30 years in good health. Some clones in this sample may be carry-over from other donors' samples. Sequencing input: naive CD4+ T cells from PBMCs. Specified subset: CD45RA+ positively selected. Here the CDR3 reads CASSGTGNDYGYTF. Written as DNA, the CDR3 is TGTGCGAGCAGCGGGACAGGTAACGACTATGGCTACACCTTC.